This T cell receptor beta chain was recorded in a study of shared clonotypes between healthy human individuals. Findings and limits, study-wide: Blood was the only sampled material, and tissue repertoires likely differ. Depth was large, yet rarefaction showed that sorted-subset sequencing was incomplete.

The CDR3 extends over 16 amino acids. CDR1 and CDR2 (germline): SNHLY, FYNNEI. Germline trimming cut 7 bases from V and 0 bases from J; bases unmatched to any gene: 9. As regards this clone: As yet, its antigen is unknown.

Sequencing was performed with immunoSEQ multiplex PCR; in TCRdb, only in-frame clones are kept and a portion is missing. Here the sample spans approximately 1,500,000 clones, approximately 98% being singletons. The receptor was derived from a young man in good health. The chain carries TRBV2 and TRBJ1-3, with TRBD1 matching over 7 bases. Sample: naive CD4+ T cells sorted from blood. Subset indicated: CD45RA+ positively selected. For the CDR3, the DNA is TGTGCCAGCACCGAGACAGGGACCGTCTCTGGAAACACCATATATTTT. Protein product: CASTETGTVSGNTIYF.